One and the same sample provided the 14 T cell receptor beta chains below, sequenced in a study of T cells after yellow fever vaccination. In TCRdb, the 5' RACE reads were re-called with MiXCR into one record per CDR3 protein. The sample has about 110,000 distinct CDR3 sequences; 8% to 9.5% are singletons. Sequencing used CD8+ T cells sorted from PBMCs, obtained 45 days after the yellow fever booster vaccination. The receptors here all came from a man in his thirties or forties who received the YFV17D yellow fever vaccine.

This clonotype was observed once. This chain connects TRBV12-3 or TRBV12-4 to TRBJ2-5; TRBD2 aligns across 9 bases. The CDR3 is 18 amino acids. J was trimmed by 5 bases and V by 0 bases; bases with no gene match: 13. The CDR3 DNA reads as TGTGCCAGCAGTTTAGCGCGGTATAGCGGGAGAGGACAGGAGACCCAGTACTTC. Residues: CASSLARYSGRGQETQYF.

Notes on this clonotype: A much larger clone differs by one base, so this may be a read error. This chain connects TRBV9 to TRBJ2-7; possibly TRBD2 for D (5 bases). Deletions cut 4 bases from V and 1 base from J, with 18 bases between. Looked up from germline, CDR1 is SGDLS and CDR2 is YYNGEE. The CDR3 sequence is 16 residues long. This chain's CDR3 is CASSFPSGRDSYEQYF. The CDR3 coding sequence is TGTGCCAGCAGCTTTCCCAGCGGCAGAGATTCCTACGAGCAGTACTTC.

There are many counts of this clonotype. This chain uses TRBV29-1 with TRBJ2-3, with 8 bases identical to TRBD2. CDR1 is SQVTM, CDR2 ANQGSEA, per germline. The ends lost 0 bases at V and 2 bases at J; junction bases unmatched: 4. This CDR3 region has 15 residues. In nucleotides, the CDR3 is TGCAGCGTTGAAGAACTAGCGGCTTTCACAGATACGCAGTATTTT. Amino acid sequence: CSVEELAAFTDTQYF.

This clonotype was counted many times. The V and J genes are TRBV5-1 and TRBJ2-1, with D possibly being TRBD2 (5 bases). This CDR3 region has 13 residues. CDR1 SGHRS and CDR2 YFSETQ come from the germline V gene. The V end lost 0 bases, the J end lost 9 bases, and 10 bases lay between the germline ends. The CDR3 DNA reads TGCGCCAGCAGCTTGGGCCGGGGAAGTGAGCAGTTCTTC. Translating it yields CASSLGRGSEQFF.

The CDR3 reads CASSQGAGSSYNEQFF. CDR3 DNA sequence: TGTGCCAGCAGCCAGGGAGCGGGGAGCTCCTACAATGAGCAGTTCTTC. This chain links TRBV3-1 with TRBJ2-1, with 7 bases fitting TRBD2. The germline CDR1 and CDR2 sequences are LGHDT and YNNKEL (reference sequence). The CDR3 has 16 amino acids. Trimming removed 3 bases from V and 0 bases from J; junction bases left unmatched: 5.

In its sample, this clonotype was seen many times. The genes are TRBV4-1 and TRBJ2-7; the match to TRBD2 covers 15 bases. Germline V gene sequence: CDR1 MGHRA, CDR2 YSYEKL. The trim removed 3 bases at V and 6 bases at J, leaving 3 bases unmatched. CDR3 length: 15 amino acids. The CDR3 bases are TGCGCCAGCAGCCAGGGACTAGCGGGAGGAGTCGAGCAGTACTTC. This sequence encodes CASSQGLAGGVEQYF.

This clonotype was counted at least ten times. This chain uses TRBV12-3 or TRBV12-4 with TRBJ2-7; TRBD1 aligns across 7 bases. The CDR3 is 13 amino acids. J lost 3 bases, V lost 5 bases, and 4 bases had no gene match. The CDR3 nucleotides are TGTGCCAGCAGTGAGACAGGGTACTACGAGCAGTACTTC. Encoded protein: CASSETGYYEQYF.

This clonotype was picked up many times. CDR3 nucleotide sequence: TGTGCCAGCAGCTTTATCTCCGAGAATGGCTACACCTTC. This encodes CASSFISENGYTF. The chain is built from TRBV7-2 and TRBJ1-2; D remains ambiguous. The CDR3 has 13 residues. The germline V gene has CDR1 SGHTA and CDR2 FQGNSA. Trimming pared 3 bases from V and 6 bases from J, leaving 11 bases between.

This clonotype was counted many times. The chain's CDR3 is CASRTGTSGNTIYF. The CDR3, as DNA: TGTGCCAGCAGAACCGGGACATCTGGAAACACCATATATTTT. This chain links TRBV6-1 with TRBJ1-3; D may be TRBD1 (6 bases). The CDR3 contains 14 residues. V dropped 6 bases and J dropped 1 base, with 10 bases sitting between them. The V gene's germline CDR1 is MNHNS and CDR2 SASEGT.

The table lists this clonotype with many counts. The J gene is TRBJ2-5, the V gene TRBV12-3 or TRBV12-4; D may be TRBD2 (6 bases). Trimming removed 1 base at V and 3 bases at J, with 9 bases between. This CDR3 comprises 14 residues. CDR3 sequence (DNA): TGTGCCAGCAGTTTAGGCGGGGTTGAAGAGACCCAGTACTTC. Translating gives CASSLGGVEETQYF.

This clonotype was recorded many times. The chain is built from TRBV7-7 and TRBJ2-2; no firm D call. Trimming stripped 5 bases from V and 6 bases from J, with 13 bases between. CDR1 and CDR2 from the germline V gene are SSHAT and FNYEAQ (reference sequence). The length of the CDR3 is 14 residues. The CDR3 spells CASSTPEIPGELFF. CDR3 DNA: TGTGCCAGCAGCACTCCAGAGATCCCCGGGGAGCTGTTTTTT.

The J gene is TRBJ2-3, the V gene TRBV11-2; possibly TRBD1 for D (6 bases). Germline V gene data show CDR1 as SGHAT and CDR2 as FQNNGV. V was cut by 0 bases and J by 2 bases, with 12 bases left in between. CDR3 length: 16 amino acids. Written as DNA, the CDR3 is TGTGCCAGCAGCTTAGACGCCGCAGGGGCCACAGATACGCAGTATTTT. It yields the protein CASSLDAAGATDTQYF.

This sequence joins TRBV5-1 and TRBJ2-1; TRBD1 matches at 10 bases. In germline, CDR1 is SGHRS, CDR2 YFSETQ. The CDR3 is 15 residues long. Losses at the gene ends were 6 bases for V and 10 bases for J; bases not matched to a gene: 13. Written as DNA, the CDR3 is TGCGCCAGCATGCGTGCGGGACAGGGGTTCACCGAGCAGTTCTTC. Protein sequence: CASMRAGQGFTEQFF.

This clonotype was seen ten or more times. V gene TRBV27 combines with J gene TRBJ2-7; no clear D gene. Trimming removed 6 bases at V and 0 bases at J, with 3 bases between. The germline V gene encodes CDR1 MNHEY and CDR2 SMNVEV (reference sequence). The CDR3 is made up of 11 amino acids. The CDR3: CASSTSYEQYF. CDR3 in DNA: TGTGCCAGCAGCACCTCCTACGAGCAGTACTTC.